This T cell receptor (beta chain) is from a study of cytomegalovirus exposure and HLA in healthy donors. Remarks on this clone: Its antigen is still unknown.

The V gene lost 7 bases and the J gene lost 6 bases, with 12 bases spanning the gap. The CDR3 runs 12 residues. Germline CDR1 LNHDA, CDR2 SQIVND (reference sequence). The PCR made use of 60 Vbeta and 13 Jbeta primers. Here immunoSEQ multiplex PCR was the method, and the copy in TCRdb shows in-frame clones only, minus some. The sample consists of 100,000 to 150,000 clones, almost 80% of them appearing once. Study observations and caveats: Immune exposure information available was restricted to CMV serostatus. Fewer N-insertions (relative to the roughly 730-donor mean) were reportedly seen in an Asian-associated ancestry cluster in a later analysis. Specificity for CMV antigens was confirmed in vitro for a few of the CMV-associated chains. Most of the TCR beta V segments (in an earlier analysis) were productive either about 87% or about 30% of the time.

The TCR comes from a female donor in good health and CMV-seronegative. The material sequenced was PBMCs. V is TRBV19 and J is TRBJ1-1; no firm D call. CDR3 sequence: CASIVGSSEAFF. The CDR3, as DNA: TGTGCCAGTATCGTCGGGTCGTCTGAAGCTTTCTTT.